This TCR beta chain was sequenced for a study of cytomegalovirus exposure and HLA in healthy donors. With 60 Vbeta and 13 Jbeta primers, the PCR was carried out. Assay used: immunoSEQ multiplex PCR; TCRdb lists only in-frame clones, some missing. The sample has tens of thousands of clones, less than 80% seen once. J gave up 2 bases and V 4 bases, and 6 bases lay outside the gene matches. Germline loops: CDR1 SGHDT, CDR2 YYEEEE. The CDR3 is made up of 17 amino acids. The sequencing sample was made of PBMCs. J is TRBJ2-3 and V is TRBV5-6, with 14 bases matching TRBD2. The TCR originated in a woman in her thirties or forties in good health and CMV-seropositive. CDR3 DNA: TGTGCCAGCAGCCCCGGACTAGCGGGGGGTCCCACAGATACGCAGTATTTT. This codes for CASSPGLAGGPTDTQYF.